This T cell receptor beta chain was identified during a study of blood T cell repertoires in COVID-19. The method was immunoSEQ multiplex PCR; TCRdb's version includes in-frame clones alone and lacks a portion of them. The sample has about 280,000 clones, 75% to 90% seen once; the top ten hold 4.6%. This clonotype was obtained from a middle-aged man with acute or convalescent COVID-19. Sample: peripheral blood.

CDR3 in DNA: TGTGCCAGCACCCACCGGACAGCGACTGACACTGAAGCTTTCTTT. It specifies CASTHRTATDTEAFF. This chain links TRBV21-1 with TRBJ1-1; no check of the table's D call, TRBD1, against the DNA was made. TRBV21-1 is annotated as a pseudogene. The CDR3 is 15 amino acids.